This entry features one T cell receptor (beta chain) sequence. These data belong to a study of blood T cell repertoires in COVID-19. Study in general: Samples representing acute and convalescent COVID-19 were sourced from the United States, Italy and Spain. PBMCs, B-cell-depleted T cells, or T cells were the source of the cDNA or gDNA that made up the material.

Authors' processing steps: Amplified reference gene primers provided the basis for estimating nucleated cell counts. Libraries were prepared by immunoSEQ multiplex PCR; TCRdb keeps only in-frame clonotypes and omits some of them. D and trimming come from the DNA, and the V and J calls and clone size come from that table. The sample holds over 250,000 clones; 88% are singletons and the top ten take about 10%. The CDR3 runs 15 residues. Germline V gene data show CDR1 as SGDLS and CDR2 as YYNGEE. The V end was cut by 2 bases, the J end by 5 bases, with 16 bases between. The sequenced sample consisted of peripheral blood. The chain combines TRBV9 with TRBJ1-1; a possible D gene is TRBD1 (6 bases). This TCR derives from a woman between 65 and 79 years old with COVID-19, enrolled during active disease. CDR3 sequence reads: CASSVFTGPRTEAFF. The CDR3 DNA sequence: TGTGCCAGCAGCGTCTTCACAGGGCCGAGGACTGAAGCTTTCTTT.